This TCR beta chain is from a study of post-analysis software for immune sequencing data. Broader study findings: The study found TRBV5-6, TRBV5-1 and TRBV20-1 among five or six TRBV segments more frequent in patients than controls.

Every TCR beta cDNA library bore unique molecular identifiers. TCRdb reanalysed the PCR reads using MiXCR and keeps one entry per CDR3 protein. The table has about 770,000 distinct CDR3 sequences, around 42% seen once; the top ten hold over 4.5%. About this clonotype itself: The antigen remains undetermined.

This CDR3 has 11 amino acids. CDR1 and CDR2 (germline): SEHNR, FQNEAQ (reference sequence). V lost 3 bases, J lost 12 bases, and 4 bases stayed unmatched. Sequenced: blood. The TCR originated in a girl aged 10-17 years with multiple sclerosis. The genes are TRBV7-9 and TRBJ2-5, with 7 bases identical to TRBD1. CDR3 nucleotides: TGTGCCAGCAGCTTCCAGGGGGAAGAGTACTTC. Amino acid sequence: CASSFQGEEYF.